These T cell receptor beta chains were read from a single sample in a study of lymphopenia after photon versus proton radiotherapy. Profiled with immunoSEQ multiplex PCR; TCRdb holds only in-frame clones, not every one. This table has 37,000 or so clones, about 83% appearing once. The sequences come from peripheral blood, collected from a patient treated with photon-based radiotherapy. The origin of the receptors is a man aged 45 to 65 with gastric cancer. The CDR3 runs from the conserved cysteine through the conserved F or W. Each record gives: D gene, CDR3 length, V gene, J gene, clone size, CDR3 protein, CDR3 DNA. A D gene is named only where the DNA matches it firmly. Not all rows give a size; the values are once, few, many and, for expanded clones, a class.

d_gene: NA
len: 13
v_gene: TRBV28
j_gene: TRBJ1-4
abundance: NA
CDR3aa: CASTPRAGEKLFF
CDR3nt: TGTGCCAGCACTCCCCGGGCGGGTGAAAAACTGTTTTTT

d_gene: NA
len: 13
v_gene: TRBV13
j_gene: TRBJ1-2
abundance: NA
CDR3aa: CASTSQGDDGYTF
CDR3nt: TGTGCCAGCACCTCACAGGGCGACGATGGCTACACCTTC

d_gene: TRBD2
len: 15
v_gene: TRBV2
j_gene: TRBJ2-5
abundance: NA
CDR3aa: CASSESGRAQETQYF
CDR3nt: TGTGCCAGCAGTGAAAGCGGGAGGGCCCAGGAGACCCAGTACTTC

d_gene: NA
len: 17
v_gene: TRBV11-2
j_gene: TRBJ2-3
abundance: NA
CDR3aa: CASSLDRFGITIDTQYF
CDR3nt: TGTGCCAGCAGCTTAGATCGGTTCGGGATTACGATAGATACGCAGTATTTT

d_gene: TRBD1
len: 15
v_gene: TRBV14
j_gene: TRBJ2-7
abundance: NA
CDR3aa: CASSQGQGVSYEQYF
CDR3nt: TGTGCCAGCAGTCAGGGACAGGGTGTTAGCTACGAGCAGTACTTC

d_gene: TRBD1
len: 17
v_gene: TRBV19
j_gene: TRBJ1-3
abundance: NA
CDR3aa: CASSSGTGYFSGNTIYF
CDR3nt: TGTGCCAGTAGCTCCGGGACAGGGTACTTCTCTGGAAACACCATATATTTT

d_gene: NA
len: 15
v_gene: TRBV6-5
j_gene: TRBJ1-4
abundance: NA
CDR3aa: CASSSTTGRAKKLFF
CDR3nt: TGTGCCAGCAGTTCAACGACAGGACGTGCCAAAAAACTGTTTTTT

d_gene: NA
len: 14
v_gene: TRBV28
j_gene: TRBJ2-1
abundance: NA
CDR3aa: CASSFLFREVEQFF
CDR3nt: TGTGCCAGCAGTTTTCTTTTCCGGGAAGTTGAGCAGTTCTTC

d_gene: NA
len: 14
v_gene: TRBV28
j_gene: TRBJ2-5
abundance: NA
CDR3aa: CASSLQGLVETQYF
CDR3nt: TGTGCCAGCAGTTTACAGGGACTGGTAGAGACCCAGTACTTC

d_gene: NA
len: 17
v_gene: TRBV4-1
j_gene: TRBJ1-1
abundance: NA
CDR3aa: CASSQDLVNRVGTEAFF
CDR3nt: TGCGCCAGCAGCCAAGATCTTGTTAACAGGGTCGGCACTGAAGCTTTCTTT

d_gene: NA
len: 16
v_gene: TRBV9
j_gene: TRBJ2-6
abundance: NA
CDR3aa: CASSVHVSSGANVLTF
CDR3nt: TGTGCCAGCAGCGTACACGTTTCCTCTGGGGCCAACGTCCTGACTTTC

d_gene: TRBD1
len: 16
v_gene: TRBV28
j_gene: TRBJ2-1
abundance: NA
CDR3aa: CASSFRQGAVYNEQFF
CDR3nt: TGTGCCAGCAGTTTCCGACAGGGGGCAGTTTACAATGAGCAGTTCTTC

d_gene: NA
len: 15
v_gene: TRBV7-9
j_gene: TRBJ2-5
abundance: NA
CDR3aa: CASVPFRDLQETQYF
CDR3nt: TGTGCCAGCGTACCCTTCCGGGACCTACAAGAGACCCAGTACTTC

d_gene: NA
len: 14
v_gene: TRBV7-9
j_gene: TRBJ2-1
abundance: NA
CDR3aa: CASSLAGLHNEQFF
CDR3nt: TGTGCCAGCAGCTTAGCAGGTCTGCACAATGAGCAGTTCTTC

d_gene: TRBD1
len: 13
v_gene: TRBV5-4
j_gene: TRBJ1-3
abundance: NA
CDR3aa: CASSTAQGVTMYF
CDR3nt: TGTGCCAGCAGCACCGCACAGGGGGTAACGATGTATTTT

d_gene: TRBD1
len: 13
v_gene: TRBV27
j_gene: TRBJ1-1
abundance: once
CDR3aa: CASRRQGRPEAFF
CDR3nt: TGTGCCAGCAGACGACAGGGGAGGCCTGAAGCTTTCTTT

d_gene: NA
len: 13
v_gene: TRBV5-6
j_gene: TRBJ1-1
abundance: NA
CDR3aa: CASSLDVSQEAFF
CDR3nt: TGTGCCAGCAGCTTGGACGTGTCGCAGGAAGCTTTCTTT

d_gene: NA
len: 15
v_gene: TRBV18
j_gene: TRBJ2-1
abundance: NA
CDR3aa: CASSPLGERYNEQFF
CDR3nt: TGTGCCAGCTCACCACTGGGGGAGCGCTACAATGAGCAGTTCTTC

d_gene: TRBD1
len: 16
v_gene: TRBV5-6
j_gene: TRBJ1-5
abundance: NA
CDR3aa: CASSLLADRAYQPQHF
CDR3nt: TGTGCCAGCAGCCTCCTCGCGGACAGGGCTTATCAGCCCCAGCATTTT

d_gene: TRBD1
len: 13
v_gene: TRBV4-1
j_gene: TRBJ1-2
abundance: NA
CDR3aa: CASSHGTAKGYTF
CDR3nt: TGCGCCAGCAGCCACGGGACAGCTAAAGGCTACACCTTC

d_gene: NA
len: 14
v_gene: TRBV28
j_gene: TRBJ1-1
abundance: NA
CDR3aa: CASSLGGSGTEAFF
CDR3nt: TGTGCCAGCAGTTTGGGGGGAAGTGGGACTGAAGCTTTCTTT

d_gene: TRBD1
len: 13
v_gene: TRBV11-2
j_gene: TRBJ2-7
abundance: NA
CDR3aa: CASSSYRGYEQYF
CDR3nt: TGTGCCAGCAGCTCATACAGGGGCTACGAGCAGTACTTC

d_gene: TRBD2
len: 14
v_gene: TRBV5-1
j_gene: TRBJ2-3
abundance: NA
CDR3aa: CASLGLGDTDTQYF
CDR3nt: TGCGCCAGCCTGGGACTAGGAGACACAGATACGCAGTATTTT

d_gene: NA
len: 17
v_gene: TRBV28
j_gene: TRBJ2-3
abundance: NA
CDR3aa: CASSLSDLAGGTDTQYF
CDR3nt: TGTGCCAGCAGTTTGTCAGATCTGGCAGGGGGCACAGATACGCAGTATTTT

d_gene: TRBD1
len: 15
v_gene: TRBV28
j_gene: TRBJ1-4
abundance: NA
CDR3aa: CASSGPGTGREKLFF
CDR3nt: TGTGCCAGCAGTGGACCCGGGACAGGTCGGGAAAAACTGTTTTTT

d_gene: NA
len: 13
v_gene: TRBV29-1
j_gene: TRBJ1-1
abundance: NA
CDR3aa: CSATMQMNTEAFF
CDR3nt: TGCAGCGCCACAATGCAAATGAACACTGAAGCTTTCTTT

d_gene: TRBD2
len: 16
v_gene: TRBV4-2
j_gene: TRBJ2-5
abundance: NA
CDR3aa: CASSQEGTSGEETQYF
CDR3nt: TGTGCCAGCAGCCAAGAGGGCACTAGCGGAGAAGAGACCCAGTACTTC

d_gene: NA
len: 14
v_gene: TRBV2
j_gene: TRBJ1-1
abundance: NA
CDR3aa: CASSDLVAGVEAFF
CDR3nt: TGTGCCAGCAGTGACCTGGTGGCCGGAGTTGAAGCTTTCTTT

d_gene: NA
len: 15
v_gene: TRBV15
j_gene: TRBJ1-4
abundance: NA
CDR3aa: CATSRDVRYDEKLFF
CDR3nt: TGTGCCACCAGCAGAGATGTGAGGTACGATGAAAAACTGTTTTTT

d_gene: TRBD1
len: 15
v_gene: TRBV4-1
j_gene: TRBJ2-1
abundance: NA
CDR3aa: CASSSGQGVYNEQFF
CDR3nt: TGCGCCAGCAGCTCTGGACAGGGGGTTTACAATGAGCAGTTCTTC

d_gene: TRBD2
len: 19
v_gene: TRBV7-9
j_gene: TRBJ2-2
abundance: NA
CDR3aa: CASSLRASGRISNTGELFF
CDR3nt: TGTGCCAGCAGCTTAAGGGCTAGCGGGCGCATCTCGAACACCGGGGAGCTGTTTTTT

d_gene: TRBD1
len: 16
v_gene: TRBV5-6
j_gene: TRBJ1-1
abundance: once
CDR3aa: CASSSSPDRVNTEAFF
CDR3nt: TGTGCCAGCAGCTCCTCACCGGACAGGGTGAACACTGAAGCTTTCTTT

d_gene: NA
len: 15
v_gene: TRBV7-2
j_gene: TRBJ1-4
abundance: NA
CDR3aa: CASSRDPVTNEKLFF
CDR3nt: TGTGCCAGCAGCCGGGACCCAGTCACTAATGAAAAACTGTTTTTT

d_gene: NA
len: 17
v_gene: TRBV27
j_gene: TRBJ1-5
abundance: NA
CDR3aa: CASSLSGGQGLSQPQHF
CDR3nt: TGTGCCAGCAGTTTATCTGGGGGGCAGGGGCTTAGTCAGCCCCAGCATTTT

d_gene: TRBD1
len: 14
v_gene: TRBV19
j_gene: TRBJ1-2
abundance: once
CDR3aa: CASSAPPDRAGYTF
CDR3nt: TGTGCCAGTAGTGCCCCCCCGGACAGGGCTGGCTACACCTTC

d_gene: NA
len: 16
v_gene: TRBV18
j_gene: TRBJ1-3
abundance: NA
CDR3aa: CASSRKGDTAGNTIYF
CDR3nt: TGTGCCAGCTCACGCAAAGGGGACACGGCTGGAAACACCATATATTTT

d_gene: NA
len: 16
v_gene: TRBV7-9
j_gene: TRBJ1-1
abundance: NA
CDR3aa: CASSLDVSAGITEAFF
CDR3nt: TGTGCCAGCAGCTTAGATGTTAGTGCAGGTATCACTGAAGCTTTCTTT

d_gene: TRBD1
len: 14
v_gene: TRBV18
j_gene: TRBJ1-1
abundance: NA
CDR3aa: CASSPQGADTEAFF
CDR3nt: TGTGCCAGCTCACCTCAGGGGGCGGACACTGAAGCTTTCTTT

d_gene: TRBD1
len: 16
v_gene: TRBV10-3
j_gene: TRBJ2-7
abundance: NA
CDR3aa: CASSSKGQVSPSEQYF
CDR3nt: TGTGCCAGCAGTTCCAAAGGACAGGTTTCTCCTAGCGAGCAGTACTTC

d_gene: TRBD2
len: 17
v_gene: TRBV27
j_gene: TRBJ2-3
abundance: NA
CDR3aa: CASSPIGTSGSWDTQYF
CDR3nt: TGTGCCAGCAGTCCTATAGGGACTAGCGGGAGTTGGGATACGCAGTATTTT

d_gene: TRBD2
len: 16
v_gene: TRBV7-2
j_gene: TRBJ2-3
abundance: NA
CDR3aa: CASSPGTSGITDTQYF
CDR3nt: TGTGCCAGCAGCCCAGGGACTAGCGGAATCACAGATACGCAGTATTTT

d_gene: TRBD1
len: 14
v_gene: TRBV6-5
j_gene: TRBJ2-1
abundance: NA
CDR3aa: CASSPDRLRDEQFF
CDR3nt: TGTGCCAGCAGCCCGGACAGGCTTCGGGATGAGCAGTTCTTC

d_gene: TRBD2
len: 14
v_gene: TRBV10-3
j_gene: TRBJ2-7
abundance: NA
CDR3aa: CAISGGTSGHEQYF
CDR3nt: TGTGCCATCAGTGGGGGGACTAGCGGCCACGAGCAGTACTTC

d_gene: NA
len: 15
v_gene: TRBV7-8
j_gene: TRBJ1-3
abundance: NA
CDR3aa: CASSPDGGPGNTIYF
CDR3nt: TGTGCCAGCAGCCCCGATGGTGGGCCTGGAAACACCATATATTTT

d_gene: NA
len: 14
v_gene: TRBV11-2
j_gene: TRBJ2-7
abundance: NA
CDR3aa: CASSLVRRSYEQYF
CDR3nt: TGTGCCAGCAGCTTAGTTCGGCGGTCCTACGAGCAGTACTTC

d_gene: NA
len: 13
v_gene: TRBV25-1
j_gene: TRBJ2-3
abundance: NA
CDR3aa: CASRGPGLETQYF
CDR3nt: TGTGCCAGCAGGGGCCCGGGACTTGAGACGCAGTATTTT

d_gene: NA
len: 14
v_gene: TRBV5-4
j_gene: TRBJ2-4
abundance: NA
CDR3aa: CASSDDISKNIQYF
CDR3nt: TGTGCCAGCAGCGATGACATATCCAAAAACATTCAGTACTTC

d_gene: NA
len: 16
v_gene: TRBV5-1
j_gene: TRBJ2-6
abundance: NA
CDR3aa: CASPVDPFSGANVLTF
CDR3nt: TGCGCCAGCCCCGTGGATCCGTTCTCTGGGGCCAACGTCCTGACTTTC

d_gene: TRBD1
len: 17
v_gene: TRBV19
j_gene: TRBJ1-5
abundance: NA
CDR3aa: CASSPGQGRMSDQPQHF
CDR3nt: TGTGCCAGTAGTCCGGGACAGGGGAGAATGTCCGATCAGCCCCAGCATTTT

d_gene: NA
len: 13
v_gene: TRBV30
j_gene: TRBJ1-4
abundance: NA
CDR3aa: CAWRPGEYEKLFF
CDR3nt: TGTGCCTGGAGACCGGGGGAATATGAAAAACTGTTTTTT

d_gene: NA
len: 13
v_gene: TRBV9
j_gene: TRBJ2-1
abundance: NA
CDR3aa: CASSYRGLHEQFF
CDR3nt: TGTGCCAGCAGCTACCGCGGCCTCCATGAGCAGTTCTTC

d_gene: NA
len: 14
v_gene: TRBV28
j_gene: TRBJ2-2
abundance: few
CDR3aa: CASSTRRRPGELFF
CDR3nt: TGTGCCAGCAGCACACGCCGGAGGCCCGGGGAGCTGTTTTTT

d_gene: NA
len: 13
v_gene: TRBV30
j_gene: TRBJ2-3
abundance: NA
CDR3aa: CAWSVGWEDTQYF
CDR3nt: TGTGCCTGGAGTGTCGGGTGGGAAGATACGCAGTATTTT